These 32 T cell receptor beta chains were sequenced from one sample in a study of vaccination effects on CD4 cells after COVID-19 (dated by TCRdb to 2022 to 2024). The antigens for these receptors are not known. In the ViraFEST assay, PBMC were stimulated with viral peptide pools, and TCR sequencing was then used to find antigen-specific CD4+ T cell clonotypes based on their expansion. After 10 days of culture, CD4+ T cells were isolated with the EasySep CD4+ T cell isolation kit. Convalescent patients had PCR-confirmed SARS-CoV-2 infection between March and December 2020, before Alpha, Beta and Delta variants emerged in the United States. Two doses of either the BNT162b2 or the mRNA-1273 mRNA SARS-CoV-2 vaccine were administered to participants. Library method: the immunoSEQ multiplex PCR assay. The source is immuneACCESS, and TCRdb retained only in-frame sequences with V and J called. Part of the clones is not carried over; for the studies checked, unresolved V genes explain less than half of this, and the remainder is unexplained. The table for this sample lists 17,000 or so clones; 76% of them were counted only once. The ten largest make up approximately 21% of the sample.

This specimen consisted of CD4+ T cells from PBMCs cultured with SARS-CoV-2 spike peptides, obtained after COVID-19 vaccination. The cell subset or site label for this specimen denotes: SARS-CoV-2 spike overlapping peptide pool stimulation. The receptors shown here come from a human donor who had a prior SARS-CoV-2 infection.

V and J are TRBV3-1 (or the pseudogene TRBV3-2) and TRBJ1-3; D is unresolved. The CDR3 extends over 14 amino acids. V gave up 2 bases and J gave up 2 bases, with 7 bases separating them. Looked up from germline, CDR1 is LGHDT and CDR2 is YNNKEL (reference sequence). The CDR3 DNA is TGTGCCAGCAGCCAATTAGGTGCTGGAAACACCATATATTTT. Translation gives CASSQLGAGNTIYF.

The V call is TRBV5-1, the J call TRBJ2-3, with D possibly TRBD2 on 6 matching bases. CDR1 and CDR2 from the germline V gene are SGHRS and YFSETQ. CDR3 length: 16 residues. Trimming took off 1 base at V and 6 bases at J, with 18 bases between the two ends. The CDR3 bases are TGCGCCAGCAGCTTGCTAGCCCAGGGAGGATCGGATACGCAGTATTTT. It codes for CASSLLAQGGSDTQYF. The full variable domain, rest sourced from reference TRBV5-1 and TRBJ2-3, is KAGVTQTPRYLIKTRGQQVTLSCSPISGHRSVSWYQQTPGQGLQFLFEYFSETQRNKGNFPGRFSGRQFSNSRSEMNVSTLELGDSALYLCASSLLAQGGSDTQYFGPGTRLTVL.

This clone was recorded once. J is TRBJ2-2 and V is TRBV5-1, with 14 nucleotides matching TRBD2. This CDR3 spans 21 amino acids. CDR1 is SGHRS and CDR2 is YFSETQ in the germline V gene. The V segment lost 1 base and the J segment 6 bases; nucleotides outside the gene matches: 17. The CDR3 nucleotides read TGCGCCAGCAGCTTGCCCGACTCCGGGACTAGCGGGAGAGGCGATTCCGGGGAGCTGTTTTTT. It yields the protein CASSLPDSGTSGRGDSGELFF.

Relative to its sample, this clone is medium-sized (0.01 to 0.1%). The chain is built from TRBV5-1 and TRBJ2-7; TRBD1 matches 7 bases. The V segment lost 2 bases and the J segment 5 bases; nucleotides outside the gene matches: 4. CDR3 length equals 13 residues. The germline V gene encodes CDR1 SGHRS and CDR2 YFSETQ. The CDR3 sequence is CASSFGTEDEQYF. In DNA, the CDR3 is TGCGCCAGCAGCTTTGGGACAGAGGACGAGCAGTACTTC.

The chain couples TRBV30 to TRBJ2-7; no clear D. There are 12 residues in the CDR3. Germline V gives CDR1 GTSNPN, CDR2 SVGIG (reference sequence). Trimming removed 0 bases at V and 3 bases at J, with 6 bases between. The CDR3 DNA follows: TGTGCCTGGAGTGTAGTACACTACGAGCAGTACTTC. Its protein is CAWSVVHYEQYF.

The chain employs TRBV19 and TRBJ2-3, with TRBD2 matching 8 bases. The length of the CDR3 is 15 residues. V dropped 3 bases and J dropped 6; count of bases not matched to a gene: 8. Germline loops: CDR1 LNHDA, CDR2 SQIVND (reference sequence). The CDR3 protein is CASSIFGGAGDTQYF. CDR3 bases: TGTGCCAGTAGTATCTTCGGGGGGGCAGGGGATACGCAGTATTTT. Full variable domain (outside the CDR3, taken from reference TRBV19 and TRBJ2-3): DGGITQSPKYLFRKEGQNVTLSCEQNLNHDAMYWYRQDPGQGLRLIYYSQIVNDFQKGDIAEGYSVSREKKESFPLTVTSAQKNPTAFYLCASSIFGGAGDTQYFGPGTRLTVL.

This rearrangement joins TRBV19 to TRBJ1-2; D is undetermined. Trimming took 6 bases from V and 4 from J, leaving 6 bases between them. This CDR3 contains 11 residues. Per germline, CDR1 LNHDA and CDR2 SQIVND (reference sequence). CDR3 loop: CASSTLYGYTF. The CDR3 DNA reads TGTGCCAGTAGCACCCTCTATGGCTACACCTTC.

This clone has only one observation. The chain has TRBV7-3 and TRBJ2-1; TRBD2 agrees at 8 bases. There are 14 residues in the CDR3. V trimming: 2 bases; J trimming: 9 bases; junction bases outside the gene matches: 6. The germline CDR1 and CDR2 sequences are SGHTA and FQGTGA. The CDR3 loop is CASSLRGGVGEQFF. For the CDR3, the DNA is TGTGCCAGCAGCTTACGGGGGGGGGTTGGTGAGCAGTTCTTC.

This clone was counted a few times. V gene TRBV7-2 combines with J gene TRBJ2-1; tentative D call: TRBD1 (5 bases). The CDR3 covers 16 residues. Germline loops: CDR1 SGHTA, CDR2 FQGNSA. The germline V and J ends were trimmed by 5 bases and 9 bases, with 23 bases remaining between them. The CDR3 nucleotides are TGTGCCAGCAGCGAAGTAGTTACAGACATAAGGGGTGAGCAGTTCTTC. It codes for CASSEVVTDIRGEQFF.

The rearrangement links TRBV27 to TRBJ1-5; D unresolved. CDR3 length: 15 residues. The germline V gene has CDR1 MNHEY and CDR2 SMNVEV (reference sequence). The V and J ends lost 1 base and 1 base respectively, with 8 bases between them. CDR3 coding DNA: TGTGCCAGCAGTTTATTTAGGAACAGCAATCAGCCCCAGCATTTT. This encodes CASSLFRNSNQPQHF.

The CDR3 spells CASSIGRRTEAFF. The CDR3 DNA follows: TGTGCCAGTAGTATAGGACGGAGGACTGAAGCTTTCTTT. V is TRBV19 and J is TRBJ1-1; D is undetermined. CDR3 size: 13 residues. CDR1 and CDR2 (germline): LNHDA, SQIVND (reference sequence). Trimming shortened V by 1 base and J by 5 bases, and 8 bases separated the two germline ends.

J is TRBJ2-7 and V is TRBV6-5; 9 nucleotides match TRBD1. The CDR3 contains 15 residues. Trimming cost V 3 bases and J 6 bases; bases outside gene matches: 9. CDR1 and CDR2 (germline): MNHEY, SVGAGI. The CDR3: CASSYFGTGIREQYF. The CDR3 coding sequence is TGTGCCAGCAGTTATTTCGGGACAGGGATTCGCGAGCAGTACTTC.

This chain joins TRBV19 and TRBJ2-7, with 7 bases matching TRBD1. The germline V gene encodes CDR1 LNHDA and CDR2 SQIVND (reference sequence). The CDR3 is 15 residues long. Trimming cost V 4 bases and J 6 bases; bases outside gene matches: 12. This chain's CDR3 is CASSTKPTGSSEQYF. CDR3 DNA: TGTGCCAGTAGTACGAAACCGACAGGGTCGAGCGAGCAGTACTTC.

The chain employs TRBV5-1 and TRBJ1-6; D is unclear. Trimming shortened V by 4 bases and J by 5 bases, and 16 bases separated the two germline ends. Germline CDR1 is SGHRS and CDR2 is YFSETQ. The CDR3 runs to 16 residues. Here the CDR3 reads CASSTAGPENNSPLHF. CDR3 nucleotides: TGCGCCAGCAGCACAGCCGGGCCCGAAAATAATTCACCCCTCCACTTT. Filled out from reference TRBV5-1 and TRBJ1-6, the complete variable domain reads KAGVTQTPRYLIKTRGQQVTLSCSPISGHRSVSWYQQTPGQGLQFLFEYFSETQRNKGNFPGRFSGRQFSNSRSEMNVSTLELGDSALYLCASSTAGPENNSPLHFGNGTRLTVT.

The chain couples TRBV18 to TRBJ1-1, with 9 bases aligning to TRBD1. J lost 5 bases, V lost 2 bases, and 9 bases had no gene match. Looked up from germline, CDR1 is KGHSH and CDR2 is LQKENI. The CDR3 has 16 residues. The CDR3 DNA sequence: TGTGCCAGCTCACCATTCTCGGGACAGGGTATAACTGAAGCTTTCTTT. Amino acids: CASSPFSGQGITEAFF. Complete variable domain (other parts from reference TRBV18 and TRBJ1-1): NAGVMQNPRHLVRRRGQEARLRCSPMKGHSHVYWYRQLPEEGLKFMVYLQKENIIDESGMPKERFSAEFPKEGPSILRIQQVVRGDSAAYFCASSPFSGQGITEAFFGQGTRLTVV.

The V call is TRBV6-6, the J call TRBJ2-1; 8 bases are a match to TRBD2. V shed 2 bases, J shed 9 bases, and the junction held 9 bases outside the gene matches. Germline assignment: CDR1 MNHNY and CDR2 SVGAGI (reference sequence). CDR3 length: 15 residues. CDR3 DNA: TGTGCCAGCAGTTACGAAGCGGGAGTTGTGGGTGAGCAGTTCTTC. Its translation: CASSYEAGVVGEQFF.

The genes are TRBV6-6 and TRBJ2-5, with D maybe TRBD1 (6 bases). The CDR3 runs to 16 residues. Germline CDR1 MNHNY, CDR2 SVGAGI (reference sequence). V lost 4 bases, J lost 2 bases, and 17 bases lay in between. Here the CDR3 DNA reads TGTGCCAGCAGTTTGGGACATGGGGCAGGACAAGAGACCCAGTACTTC. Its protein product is CASSLGHGAGQETQYF.

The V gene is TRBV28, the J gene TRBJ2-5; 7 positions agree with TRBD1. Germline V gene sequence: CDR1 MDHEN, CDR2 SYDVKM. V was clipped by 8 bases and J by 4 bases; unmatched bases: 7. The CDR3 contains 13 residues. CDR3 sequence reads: CASLQGNSETQYF. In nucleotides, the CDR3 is TGTGCCAGCTTACAGGGGAATTCAGAGACCCAGTACTTC. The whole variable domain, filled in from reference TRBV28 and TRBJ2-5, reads DVKVTQSSRYLVKRTGEKVFLECVQDMDHENMFWYRQDPGLGLRLIYFSYDVKMKEKGDIPEGYSVSREKKERFSLILESASTNQTSMYLCASLQGNSETQYFGPGTRLLVL.

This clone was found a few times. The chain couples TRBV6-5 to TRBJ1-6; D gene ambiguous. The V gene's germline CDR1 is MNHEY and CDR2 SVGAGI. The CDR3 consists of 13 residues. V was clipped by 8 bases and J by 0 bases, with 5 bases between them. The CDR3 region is CASQSSYNSPLHF. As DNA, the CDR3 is TGTGCCAGCCAGAGCTCCTATAATTCACCCCTCCACTTT.

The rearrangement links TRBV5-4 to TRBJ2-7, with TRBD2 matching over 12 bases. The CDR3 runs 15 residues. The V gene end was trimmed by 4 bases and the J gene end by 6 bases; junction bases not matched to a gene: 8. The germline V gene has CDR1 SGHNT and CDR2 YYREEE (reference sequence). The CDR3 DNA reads TGTGCCAGCAGCCTAGCGGGGGGGCAAAGGACCGAGCAGTACTTC. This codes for CASSLAGGQRTEQYF.

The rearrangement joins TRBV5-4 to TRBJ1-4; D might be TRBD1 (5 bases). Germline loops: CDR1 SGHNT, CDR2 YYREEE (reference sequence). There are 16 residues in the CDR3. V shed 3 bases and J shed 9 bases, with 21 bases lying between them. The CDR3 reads CASSSGPKTGTKKLFF. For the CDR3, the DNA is TGTGCCAGCAGCTCCGGACCCAAAACCGGGACTAAAAAACTGTTTTTT.

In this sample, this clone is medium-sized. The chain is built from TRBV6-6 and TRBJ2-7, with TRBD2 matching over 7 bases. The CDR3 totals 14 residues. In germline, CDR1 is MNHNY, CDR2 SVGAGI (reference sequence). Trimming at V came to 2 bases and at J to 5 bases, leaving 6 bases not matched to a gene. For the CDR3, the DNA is TGTGCCAGCAGTTACGGGAGGGAATCTGACGAGCAGTACTTC. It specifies CASSYGRESDEQYF.

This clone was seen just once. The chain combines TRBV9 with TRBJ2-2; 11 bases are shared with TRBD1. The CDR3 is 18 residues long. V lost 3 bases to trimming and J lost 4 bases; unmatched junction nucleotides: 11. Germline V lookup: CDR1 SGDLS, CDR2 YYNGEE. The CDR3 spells CASSASGTGGRGTGELFF. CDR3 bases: TGTGCCAGCAGCGCCTCCGGGACAGGGGGTCGGGGCACCGGGGAGCTGTTTTTT.

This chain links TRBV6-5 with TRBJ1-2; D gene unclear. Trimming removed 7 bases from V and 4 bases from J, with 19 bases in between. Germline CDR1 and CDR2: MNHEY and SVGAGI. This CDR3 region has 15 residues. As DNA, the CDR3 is TGTGCCAGCAAACCAATGGGCGTCGGGCTCTATGGCTACACCTTC. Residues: CASKPMGVGLYGYTF.

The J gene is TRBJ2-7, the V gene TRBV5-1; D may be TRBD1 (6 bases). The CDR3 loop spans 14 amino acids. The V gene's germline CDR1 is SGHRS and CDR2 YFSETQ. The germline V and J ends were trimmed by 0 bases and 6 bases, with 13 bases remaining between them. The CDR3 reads CASSLGQDWSEQYF. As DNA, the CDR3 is TGCGCCAGCAGCTTGGGACAGGATTGGAGCGAGCAGTACTTC.

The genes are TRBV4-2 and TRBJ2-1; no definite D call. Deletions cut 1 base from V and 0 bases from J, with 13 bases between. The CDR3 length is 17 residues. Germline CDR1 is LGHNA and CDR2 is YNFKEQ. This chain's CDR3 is CASSQGSTRSSYNEQFF. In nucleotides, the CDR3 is TGTGCCAGCAGCCAAGGATCGACCCGGAGCTCCTACAATGAGCAGTTCTTC.

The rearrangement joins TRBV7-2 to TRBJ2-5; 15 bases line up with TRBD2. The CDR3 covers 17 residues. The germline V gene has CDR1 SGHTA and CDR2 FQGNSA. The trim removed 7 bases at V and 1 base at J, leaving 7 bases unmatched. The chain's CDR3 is CASNPGGLAGGQETQYF. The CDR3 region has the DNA TGTGCCAGCAACCCAGGGGGACTAGCGGGGGGCCAAGAGACCCAGTACTTC.

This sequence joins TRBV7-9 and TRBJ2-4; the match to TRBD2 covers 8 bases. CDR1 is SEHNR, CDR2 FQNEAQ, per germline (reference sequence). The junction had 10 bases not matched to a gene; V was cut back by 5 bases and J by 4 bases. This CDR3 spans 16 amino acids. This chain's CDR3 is CASSHMDGRGKNIQYF. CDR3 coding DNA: TGTGCCAGCAGCCACATGGACGGGAGGGGAAAAAACATTCAGTACTTC.

The CDR3 is CASSNSNEKLFF. CDR3 coding DNA: TGTGCCAGCAGTAACAGTAATGAAAAACTGTTTTTT. The gene calls are TRBV28 and TRBJ1-4; D uncertain. Looked up from germline, CDR1 is MDHEN and CDR2 is SYDVKM. The CDR3 has 12 amino acids. With 5 bases removed from V and 4 bases from J, the gap between germline ends came to 5 bases. The whole variable domain, remainder taken from reference TRBV28 and TRBJ1-4, is DVKVTQSSRYLVKRTGEKVFLECVQDMDHENMFWYRQDPGLGLRLIYFSYDVKMKEKGDIPEGYSVSREKKERFSLILESASTNQTSMYLCASSNSNEKLFFGSGTQLSVL.

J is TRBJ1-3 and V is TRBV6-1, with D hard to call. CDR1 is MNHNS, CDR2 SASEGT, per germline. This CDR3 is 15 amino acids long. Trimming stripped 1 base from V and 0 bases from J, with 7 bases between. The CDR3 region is CASSEVMNSGNTIYF. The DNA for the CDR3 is TGTGCCAGCAGTGAAGTAATGAACTCTGGAAACACCATATATTTT.

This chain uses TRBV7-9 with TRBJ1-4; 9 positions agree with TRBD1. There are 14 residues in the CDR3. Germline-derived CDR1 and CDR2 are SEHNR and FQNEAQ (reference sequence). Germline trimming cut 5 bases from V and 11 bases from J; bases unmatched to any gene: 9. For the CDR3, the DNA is TGTGCCAGCAGCGCTACGGGACAGGGACCTAAACTGTTTTTT. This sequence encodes CASSATGQGPKLFF.

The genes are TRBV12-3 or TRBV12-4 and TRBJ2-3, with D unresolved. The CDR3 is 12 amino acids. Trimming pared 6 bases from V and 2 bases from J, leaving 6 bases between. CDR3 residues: CASRDDTDTQYF. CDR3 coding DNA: TGTGCCAGCAGGGACGACACAGATACGCAGTATTTT.